This T cell receptor beta chain appears in the sequencing data of a study of T cell clusters in autoimmune cytopenias. Whole-study results and caveats: Primary autoimmune cytopenia patients appeared to lack physiological T cell clusters present in healthy donors. TRB repertoire shifts in secondary cytopenia and chronic lymphocytic leukemia mostly reflected lymphoma, not autoimmunity.

Some 38,000 genome equivalents of blood DNA were amplified for TRB. The CDR3 totals 17 residues. In germline, CDR1 is SGHVS, CDR2 FNYEAQ. According to its frequency, this clonotype is medium-sized. The antigen remains unidentified. Multiplex touch-down PCR amplified TRB using TRB-A and TRB-B pools in one tube. TCRdb processed the multiplex PCR reads again and assigns one entry to each CDR3 protein, with no DNA. Its clone listing holds several thousand distinct CDR3 sequences. The sample was peripheral blood. The chain joins TRBV7-6 to TRBJ2-3; TCRdb gives TRBD2 as the D gene, but with no DNA this cannot be confirmed. This clonotype was sampled from a human donor with an autoimmune cytopenia or autoimmune hepatitis (not recorded which). The CDR3 loop is CASSSPGLAGAADTQYF.